These 21 T cell receptor beta chains were all obtained from the same sample, sequenced in a study of CD8 T cells in ankylosing spondylitis. TCRdb reanalysed the 5' RACE reads using MiXCR and keeps one entry per CDR3 protein. Of 200,000 to 300,000 distinct CDR3 sequences listed, 24% are singletons. The sample comprised blood, either unsorted or a sorted T cell fraction (not recorded which). These receptors were obtained from a male donor with ankylosing spondylitis or in good health (not recorded which).

The J gene is TRBJ2-1, the V gene TRBV20-1; TRBD1 is a possible D gene (6 bases). Between the trimmed V and J ends, which lost 5 bases and 3 bases, there was a span of 14 bases. The germline V gene has CDR1 DFQATT and CDR2 SNEGSKA (reference sequence). The CDR3 runs 14 residues. DNA for the CDR3: TGCAGTGCTGGGGACACCCGCTTCTACAATGAGCAGTTCTTC. Protein sequence: CSAGDTRFYNEQFF.

This clonotype was detected a few times. This chain connects TRBV10-3 to TRBJ2-5; 7 bases fit TRBD2. The V gene end was trimmed by 2 bases and the J gene end by 0 bases; junction bases not matched to a gene: 3. The CDR3 has 15 amino acids. Germline loops: CDR1 ENHRY, CDR2 SYGVKD. Here the CDR3 reads CAISEGRGYQETQYF. The CDR3 nucleotides read TGTGCCATCAGTGAGGGGCGGGGGTACCAAGAGACCCAGTACTTC.

V usage is TRBV20-1 and J usage is TRBJ2-2; 7 bases align to TRBD2. Germline CDR1 and CDR2: DFQATT and SNEGSKA (reference sequence). The CDR3 extends over 14 amino acids. Trimming cost V 3 bases and J 4 bases; bases outside gene matches: 5. CDR3 residues: CSARGEGGTGELFF. For the CDR3, the DNA is TGCAGTGCTAGGGGGGAGGGAGGCACCGGGGAGCTGTTTTTT.

This clonotype occurred many times. This chain connects TRBV20-1 to TRBJ1-2, with D tentatively TRBD1 (5 bases). Germline CDR1 is DFQATT and CDR2 is SNEGSKA (reference sequence). The V end was cut by 6 bases, the J end by 4 bases, with 15 bases between. The CDR3 runs to 13 residues. CDR3 residues: CSATPTVFYGYTF. The CDR3 DNA follows: TGCAGTGCGACCCCGACAGTTTTCTATGGCTACACCTTC.

Worth noting for this clonotype: A clone one base away is much larger, so this may be a read error. The rearrangement joins TRBV20-1 to TRBJ2-1; 8 bases match TRBD2. Germline trimming cut 2 bases from V and 2 bases from J; bases unmatched to any gene: 2. Germline CDR1 reads DFQATT; CDR2 reads SNEGSKA (reference sequence). The CDR3 is made up of 14 amino acids. CDR3 residues: CSARPGGAYNEQFF. The CDR3 coding sequence is TGCAGTGCTAGACCGGGGGGGGCCTACAATGAGCAGTTCTTC.

V is TRBV20-1 and J is TRBJ1-1, with D maybe TRBD1 (5 bases). Germline V gene data show CDR1 as DFQATT and CDR2 as SNEGSKA (reference sequence). Trimming cost V 1 base and J 1 base, with 13 bases left between them. This CDR3 contains 15 residues. CDR3 sequence: CSARGAEGSNTEAFF. The CDR3 nucleotides are TGCAGTGCTAGAGGCGCAGAGGGGTCGAACACTGAAGCTTTCTTT.

The V and J genes are TRBV20-1 and TRBJ2-7; D not resolved. The V end lost 6 bases, the J end lost 1 base, and 10 bases lay between the germline ends. The CDR3 is made up of 12 amino acids. Looked up from germline, CDR1 is DFQATT and CDR2 is SNEGSKA (reference sequence). Here the CDR3 DNA reads TGCAGTGCCGTGGGATCGTCCTACGAGCAGTACTTC. This gives the protein CSAVGSSYEQYF.

This clonotype showed up many times. The rearrangement uses TRBV20-1 and TRBJ2-3; TRBD2 agrees at 10 bases. Germline V gene sequence: CDR1 DFQATT, CDR2 SNEGSKA (reference sequence). V gave up 5 bases and J gave up 2 bases; unmatched junction bases: 4. This CDR3 is 14 amino acids long. Here the CDR3 DNA reads TGCAGTGCTCGGACTAGCGGACCCACAGATACGCAGTATTTT. Its translation is CSARTSGPTDTQYF.

This clonotype was counted ten times or more. The chain couples TRBV20-1 to TRBJ1-2, with 11 nucleotides matching TRBD1. Per the germline V gene, CDR1 is DFQATT and CDR2 is SNEGSKA (reference sequence). CDR3 size: 14 residues. V was pared by 5 bases and J by 4 bases, with 6 bases of the junction left unmatched. In DNA form, the CDR3 reads TGCAGTGCTTACACCGGGACAGGGGGCTATGGCTACACCTTC. This gives the protein CSAYTGTGGYGYTF.

This clonotype was recorded only once. The CDR3 loop reads CASSSGLDTEQFF. CDR3 coding DNA: TGTGCCAGCAGCTCGGGACTAGATACTGAGCAGTTCTTC. V usage is TRBV7-8 and J usage is TRBJ2-1; 8 positions match TRBD2. The V and J ends lost 4 bases and 9 bases, in that order; junction bases with no gene match: 5. The V gene's germline CDR1 is SGHVS and CDR2 FQNEAQ. The CDR3 length is 13 residues.

This clonotype appeared a few times. The chain uses TRBV20-1 and TRBJ2-2; either TRBD1 or TRBD2 may supply D (5 bases each). The V gene lost 5 bases and the J gene lost 7 bases, with 14 bases spanning the gap. The CDR3 is made up of 13 amino acids. From germline, CDR1 is DFQATT and CDR2 SNEGSKA (reference sequence). CDR3 coding DNA: TGCAGTGCTCCCATTCCTGGGGGCGGGGAGCTGTTTTTT. Residues: CSAPIPGGGELFF.

This clonotype occurred a few times. The chain has TRBV24-1 and TRBJ2-7; TRBD1 is a possible D gene (6 bases). The germline V and J ends were trimmed by 7 bases and 3 bases, with 24 bases remaining between them. This CDR3 contains 17 residues. The germline V gene encodes CDR1 KGHDR and CDR2 SFDVKD. CDR3 nucleotide sequence: TGTGCCACCAGACAACAGGGAATGATTTCGGGTGGCTACGAGCAGTACTTC. Its translation: CATRQQGMISGGYEQYF.

In this sample, this clonotype turned up a few times. CDR3 residues: CASSLTGSRDTEAFF. The DNA for the CDR3 is TGTGCCAGCAGCTTGACTGGGTCTCGGGACACTGAAGCTTTCTTT. V usage is TRBV5-5 and J usage is TRBJ1-1, with D unclear. CDR3 length: 15 amino acids. Per germline, CDR1 SGHKS and CDR2 YYEKEE (reference sequence). Deletions cut 1 base from V and 3 bases from J, with 13 bases between.

This rearrangement joins TRBV20-1 to TRBJ2-3, with D possibly matching TRBD2 (6 bases). The CDR3 is 16 amino acids. Looked up from germline, CDR1 is DFQATT and CDR2 is SNEGSKA (reference sequence). V lost 4 bases and J 2 bases, leaving 19 bases between the germline ends. DNA of the CDR3: TGCAGTGCTAAAACCTCCCTAGCGCGGACCACAGATACGCAGTATTTT. This sequence encodes CSAKTSLARTTDTQYF.

The gene calls are TRBV5-1 and TRBJ2-5; D possibly corresponds to TRBD1 (5 bases). Germline V lookup: CDR1 SGHRS, CDR2 YFSETQ. Trimming left V 1 base short and J 5 bases short, with 12 bases between. The CDR3 sequence is 14 residues long. The chain's CDR3 is CASSLQGKGETQYF. CDR3 nucleotides: TGCGCCAGCAGCTTGCAGGGTAAAGGGGAGACCCAGTACTTC. Using reference TRBV5-1 and TRBJ2-5 for the parts outside the CDR3, the full variable domain is KAGVTQTPRYLIKTRGQQVTLSCSPISGHRSVSWYQQTPGQGLQFLFEYFSETQRNKGNFPGRFSGRQFSNSRSEMNVSTLELGDSALYLCASSLQGKGETQYFGPGTRLLVL.

The chain combines TRBV29-1 with TRBJ2-3; 10 nucleotides line up with TRBD1. Per the germline V gene, CDR1 is SQVTM and CDR2 is ANQGSEA. J gave up 4 bases and V 7 bases, and 2 bases lay outside the gene matches. This CDR3 comprises 12 residues. The CDR3 DNA reads as TGCAGCGGGACAGGGGGGGCAGATACGCAGTATTTT. Translated, it gives CSGTGGADTQYF.

The chain carries TRBV20-1 and TRBJ2-2, with a weak D call TRBD2 (6 bases). Per germline, CDR1 DFQATT and CDR2 SNEGSKA (reference sequence). There are 16 residues in the CDR3. V was shortened by 3 bases and J by 5 bases, with 19 bases between the two germline ends. CDR3 amino acids: CSASPNIGGETGELFF. The DNA for the CDR3 is TGCAGTGCTAGTCCCAATATCGGGGGAGAGACCGGGGAGCTGTTTTTT.

The table lists this clonotype with many counts. This chain links TRBV6-1 with TRBJ1-5, with 8 positions matching TRBD1. CDR1 and CDR2 (germline): MNHNS, SASEGT. The CDR3 is 13 amino acids. J lost 4 bases, V lost 6 bases, and 2 bases had no gene match. The CDR3 reads CASRWTGNQPQHF. CDR3 in DNA: TGTGCCAGCAGGTGGACAGGGAATCAGCCCCAGCATTTT.

This chain joins TRBV10-3 and TRBJ2-3; the D gene is possibly TRBD1 (6 bases). V dropped 0 bases and J dropped 0 bases, with 7 bases sitting between them. CDR1 and CDR2 (germline): ENHRY, SYGVKD. The CDR3 loop spans 15 amino acids. The CDR3 sequence: CAISESGQSTDTQYF. For the CDR3, the DNA is TGTGCCATCAGTGAGTCGGGACAAAGCACAGATACGCAGTATTTT.

This chain connects TRBV29-1 to TRBJ2-7; D might be TRBD1 (6 bases). The V end was cut by 8 bases, the J end by 2 bases, with 13 bases between. Germline V lookup: CDR1 SQVTM, CDR2 ANQGSEA. This CDR3 has 12 residues. The CDR3 sequence: CSNSTGTYEQYF. CDR3 DNA: TGCAGCAATTCGACAGGAACCTACGAGCAGTACTTC.

This clonotype was recorded at least ten times. V usage is TRBV6-6 and J usage is TRBJ1-1; tentatively, D is TRBD1 (5 bases). With 6 bases removed from V and 5 bases from J, the gap between germline ends came to 13 bases. The V gene's germline CDR1 is MNHNY and CDR2 SVGAGI (reference sequence). The CDR3 is 13 amino acids. CDR3 sequence: CASSLAGKTEAFF. The DNA for the CDR3 is TGTGCCAGCAGCCTCGCAGGGAAGACTGAAGCTTTCTTT.